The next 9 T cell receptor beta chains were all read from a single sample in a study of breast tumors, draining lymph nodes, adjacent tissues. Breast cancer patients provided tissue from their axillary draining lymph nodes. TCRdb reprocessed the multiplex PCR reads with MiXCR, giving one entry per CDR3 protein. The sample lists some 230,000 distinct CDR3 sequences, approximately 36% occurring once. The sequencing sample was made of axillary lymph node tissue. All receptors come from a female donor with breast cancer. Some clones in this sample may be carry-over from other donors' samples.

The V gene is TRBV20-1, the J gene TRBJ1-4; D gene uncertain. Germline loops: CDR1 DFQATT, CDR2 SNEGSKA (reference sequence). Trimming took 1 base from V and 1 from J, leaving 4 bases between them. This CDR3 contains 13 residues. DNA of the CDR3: TGCAGTGCTAGAGGAGGAACTAATGAAAAACTGTTTTTT. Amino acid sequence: CSARGGTNEKLFF.

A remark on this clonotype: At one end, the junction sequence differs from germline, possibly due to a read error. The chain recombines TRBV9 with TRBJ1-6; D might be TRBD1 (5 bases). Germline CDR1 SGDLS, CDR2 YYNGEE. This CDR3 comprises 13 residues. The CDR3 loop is CASNLAGYLDAGF. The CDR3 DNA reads TGTGCCAGCAACTTAGCGGGATATCTGGACGCAGGGTTT.

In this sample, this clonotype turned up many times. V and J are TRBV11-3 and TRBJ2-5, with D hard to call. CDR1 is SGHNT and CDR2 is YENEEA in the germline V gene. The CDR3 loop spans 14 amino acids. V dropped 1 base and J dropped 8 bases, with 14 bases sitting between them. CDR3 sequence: CASSLGQTEITQYF. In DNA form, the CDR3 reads TGTGCCAGCAGCTTAGGGCAAACAGAAATTACCCAGTACTTC. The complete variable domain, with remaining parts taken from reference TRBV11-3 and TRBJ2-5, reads EAGVVQSPRYKIIEKKQPVAFWCNPISGHNTLYWYLQNLGQGPELLIRYENEEAVDDSQLPKDRFSAERLKGVDSTLKIQPAELGDSAVYLCASSLGQTEITQYFGPGTRLLVL.

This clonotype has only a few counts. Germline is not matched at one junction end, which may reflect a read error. The CDR3 loop is CASSHSSLSGGGNEQFF. CDR3 nucleotides: TGTGCCAGCAGTCACTCGAGTCTCAGCGGGGGGGGCAATGAGCAGTTCTTC. V is TRBV6-6 and J is TRBJ2-1, with 10 bases aligning to TRBD2. The CDR3 runs to 17 residues. Germline V gives CDR1 MNHNY, CDR2 SVGAGI (reference sequence).

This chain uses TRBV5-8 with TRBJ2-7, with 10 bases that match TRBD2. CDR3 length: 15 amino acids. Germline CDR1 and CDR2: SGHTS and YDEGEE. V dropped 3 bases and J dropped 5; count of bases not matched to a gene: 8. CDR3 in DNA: TGTGCCAGCAGCTCTTCCGGGACTAGCGTCCACGAGCAGTACTTC. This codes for CASSSSGTSVHEQYF.

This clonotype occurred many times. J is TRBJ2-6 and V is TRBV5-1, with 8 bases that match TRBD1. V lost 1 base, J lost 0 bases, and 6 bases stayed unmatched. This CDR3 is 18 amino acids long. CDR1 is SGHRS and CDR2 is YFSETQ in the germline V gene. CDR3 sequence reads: CASSLRGQVHSGANVLTF. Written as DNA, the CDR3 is TGCGCCAGCAGCTTGAGGGGACAGGTGCACTCTGGGGCCAACGTCCTGACTTTC.

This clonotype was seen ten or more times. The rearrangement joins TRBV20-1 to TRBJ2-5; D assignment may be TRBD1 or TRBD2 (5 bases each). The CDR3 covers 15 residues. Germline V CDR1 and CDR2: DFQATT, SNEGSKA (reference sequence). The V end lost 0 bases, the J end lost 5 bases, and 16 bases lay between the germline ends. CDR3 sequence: CSARDSRDPGETQYF. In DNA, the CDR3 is TGCAGTGCTAGAGATAGCCGGGACCCCGGGGAGACCCAGTACTTC.

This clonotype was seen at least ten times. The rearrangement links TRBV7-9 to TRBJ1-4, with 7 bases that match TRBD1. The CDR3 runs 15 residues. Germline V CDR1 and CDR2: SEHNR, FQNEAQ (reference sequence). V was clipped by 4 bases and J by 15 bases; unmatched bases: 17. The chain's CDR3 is CASSSSTGDDVTLFF. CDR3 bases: TGTGCCAGCAGCTCCTCTACAGGGGACGACGTTACTTTGTTTTTT.

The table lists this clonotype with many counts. CDR3 sequence reads: CASSEAGGVTGELFF. The CDR3 nucleotides are TGTGCCAGCAGTGAAGCTGGAGGGGTCACCGGGGAGCTGTTTTTT. This rearrangement joins TRBV2 to TRBJ2-2; tentatively, D is TRBD2 (6 bases). Germline CDR1 SNHLY, CDR2 FYNNEI. Trimming left V 0 bases short and J 4 bases short, with 9 bases between. The CDR3 runs to 15 residues.